This T cell receptor beta chain was sequenced in a study of T cell changes during pregnancy in multiple sclerosis. The method was immunoSEQ multiplex PCR; TCRdb's version includes in-frame clones alone and lacks a portion of them. The table shows 80,000 or so clones, with under 95% occurring only once. The source is a female donor with multiple sclerosis, enrolled in a pregnancy study. Sequenced material: peripheral blood, taken before pregnancy.

The CDR3 nucleotides read TGTGCCTGGCAACAGGGAGCAGGTCAGCCCCAGCATTTT. Its protein product is CAWQQGAGQPQHF. The chain carries TRBV30 and TRBJ1-5; D is possibly TRBD1 (6 bases). Germline CDR1 GTSNPN, CDR2 SVGIG (reference sequence). The V gene lost 5 bases and the J gene lost 6 bases, with 14 bases spanning the gap. This CDR3 region has 13 residues.